This TCR beta chain was profiled in a study of blood T cell repertoires in COVID-19. Study details: Specimens from acute and convalescent COVID-19 originated in the United States, Italy and Spain. T cells, B-cell-depleted T cells, or PBMCs supplied cDNA or gDNA.

Per the original data handling: Amplification of reference gene primers was used by the study to estimate nucleated cell counts. The repertoire was sequenced with immunoSEQ multiplex PCR; TCRdb's copy has only in-frame clones and lacks some. The V and J calls and the clone size are those of that table, but D and trimming were determined from the DNA. The sample carries roughly 100,000 clones, approximately 85% recorded once. After removal of 4 bases from V and 6 bases from J, the junction contained 5 bases not matched to a gene. Germline V lookup: CDR1 KGHDR, CDR2 SFDVKD. This CDR3 contains 16 residues.

The chain links TRBV24-1 to TRBJ2-1; 13 bases align to TRBD2. This sequence originates from an elderly woman with active or convalescent COVID-19. The sequencing input was peripheral blood. The CDR3 nucleotides read TGTGCCACCAGTGAGTCGGGACTAGCGGGGATCAATGAGCAGTTCTTC. Amino acids: CATSESGLAGINEQFF.